The rows below give T cell receptor beta chains drawn from one sample of a study of blood T cell repertoires in COVID-19. Assay: immunoSEQ multiplex PCR; the TCRdb copy retains only in-frame clones and omits some. The table lists hundreds of thousands of clones, almost 90% of them singletons. Specimen: PBMCs or T cells enriched from blood (not recorded which). Receptor source: a woman under 30 with acute COVID-19. Both conserved end residues are part of each CDR3. Each record gives: CDR3 protein, CDR3 DNA, V gene, clone size, J gene, D gene. The D gene is left open where the match is weak. Clone size appears in some rows only: once, few, many, or a class for an expanded clone.

CDR3aa: CASSLWDRSYNEQFF; CDR3nt: TGTGCCAGCAGTTTATGGGACAGATCCTACAATGAGCAGTTCTTC; v_gene: TRBV27; abundance: .; j_gene: TRBJ2-1; d_gene: TRBD1
CDR3aa: CASSLAGEDQPQHF; CDR3nt: TGTGCCAGCAGCTTAGCGGGGGAGGATCAGCCCCAGCATTTT; v_gene: TRBV7-6; abundance: .; j_gene: TRBJ1-5; d_gene: .
CDR3aa: CASSSQGPGQYF; CDR3nt: TGTGCCAGCAGTTCGCAGGGCCCGGGGCAGTACTTC; v_gene: TRBV6-5; abundance: once; j_gene: TRBJ2-7; d_gene: .
CDR3aa: CASSIGGQGTTEAFF; CDR3nt: TGTGCCAGTAGTATCGGGGGACAGGGGACCACTGAAGCTTTCTTT; v_gene: TRBV19; abundance: .; j_gene: TRBJ1-1; d_gene: TRBD1
CDR3aa: CASSLRLGEGHEQFF; CDR3nt: TGTGCCAGCAGCTTACGTCTGGGAGAGGGCCATGAGCAGTTCTTC; v_gene: TRBV7-3; abundance: .; j_gene: TRBJ2-1; d_gene: .
CDR3aa: CASSLAQNNSPLHF; CDR3nt: TGTGCCAGCAGCTTAGCACAGAATAATTCACCCCTCCACTTT; v_gene: TRBV7-9; abundance: once; j_gene: TRBJ1-6; d_gene: .
CDR3aa: CASSQDLDGLAGVSYEQYF; CDR3nt: TGCGCCAGCAGCCAAGATCTAGACGGACTAGCGGGAGTATCCTACGAGCAGTACTTC; v_gene: TRBV4-3; abundance: once; j_gene: TRBJ2-7; d_gene: TRBD2
CDR3aa: CASSPRGLAGVGEQYF; CDR3nt: TGCGCCAGCAGCCCCCGCGGACTAGCGGGAGTCGGCGAGCAGTACTTC; v_gene: TRBV4-1; abundance: .; j_gene: TRBJ2-7; d_gene: TRBD2
CDR3aa: CASSLGLAGGPYNEQFF; CDR3nt: TGTGCCAGCAGCTTAGGGCTAGCGGGAGGGCCCTACAATGAGCAGTTCTTC; v_gene: TRBV11-2; abundance: .; j_gene: TRBJ2-1; d_gene: TRBD2
CDR3aa: CASSPDFFTTYF; CDR3nt: TGTGCCAGCAGTCCCGATTTCTTTACAACCTACTTC; v_gene: TRBV6-5; abundance: .; j_gene: TRBJ2-7; d_gene: .
CDR3aa: CASSQDSAGGGELFF; CDR3nt: TGTGCCAGCAGTCAAGACTCGGCCGGGGGCGGGGAGCTGTTTTTT; v_gene: TRBV2; abundance: .; j_gene: TRBJ2-2; d_gene: .
CDR3aa: CASSYAAEYQETQYF; CDR3nt: TGTGCCAGCAGTTATGCAGCGGAGTACCAAGAGACCCAGTACTTC; v_gene: TRBV27; abundance: .; j_gene: TRBJ2-5; d_gene: .
CDR3aa: CASNPGQGKPGANVLTF; CDR3nt: TGTGCCAGCAACCCGGGACAGGGCAAACCTGGGGCCAACGTCCTGACTTTC; v_gene: TRBV27; abundance: .; j_gene: TRBJ2-6; d_gene: TRBD1
CDR3aa: CASTGYGDNQPQHF; CDR3nt: TGTGCCAGCACGGGGTATGGGGACAATCAGCCCCAGCATTTT; v_gene: TRBV28; abundance: .; j_gene: TRBJ1-5; d_gene: .
CDR3aa: CSAPDTYEQYF; CDR3nt: TGCAGTGCCCCGGACACTTACGAGCAGTACTTC; v_gene: TRBV20-1; abundance: .; j_gene: TRBJ2-7; d_gene: .
CDR3aa: CASKTDRVWNSPLHF; CDR3nt: TGTGCCAGCAAGACCGACAGGGTATGGAATTCACCCCTCCACTTT; v_gene: TRBV2; abundance: .; j_gene: TRBJ1-6; d_gene: TRBD1
CDR3aa: CAWERGNQPQHF; CDR3nt: TGTGCCTGGGAAAGAGGGAATCAGCCCCAGCATTTT; v_gene: TRBV30; abundance: .; j_gene: TRBJ1-5; d_gene: .
CDR3aa: CSVELSGNSYEQYF; CDR3nt: TGCAGCGTTGAATTGAGCGGTAACTCCTACGAGCAGTACTTC; v_gene: TRBV29-1; abundance: .; j_gene: TRBJ2-7; d_gene: .
CDR3aa: CASSHGDRTNTEAFF; CDR3nt: TGCGCCAGCAGCCACGGGGACAGGACGAACACTGAAGCTTTCTTT; v_gene: TRBV4-1; abundance: .; j_gene: TRBJ1-1; d_gene: TRBD1
CDR3aa: CASSPRALAGANTGELFF; CDR3nt: TGTGCCAGCTCACCACGGGCACTAGCGGGGGCGAACACCGGGGAGCTGTTTTTT; v_gene: TRBV18; abundance: .; j_gene: TRBJ2-2; d_gene: TRBD2
CDR3aa: CAWRFPGFYEQYF; CDR3nt: TGTGCCTGGAGGTTCCCGGGTTTCTACGAGCAGTACTTC; v_gene: TRBV30; abundance: .; j_gene: TRBJ2-7; d_gene: .
CDR3aa: CSADRGRETQYF; CDR3nt: TGCAGCGCAGACAGGGGGCGGGAGACCCAGTACTTC; v_gene: TRBV29-1; abundance: .; j_gene: TRBJ2-5; d_gene: TRBD1
CDR3aa: CASSPGRREQYF; CDR3nt: TGTGCCAGCAGCCCGGGAAGGCGAGAGCAGTACTTC; v_gene: TRBV6-5; abundance: .; j_gene: TRBJ2-7; d_gene: .
CDR3aa: CASSQTREGQFF; CDR3nt: TGTGCCAGCAGCCAAACGCGGGAAGGGCAGTTCTTC; v_gene: TRBV3-1/TRBV3-2; abundance: .; j_gene: TRBJ2-1; d_gene: .
CDR3aa: CASSIDSGSSYNEQFF; CDR3nt: TGTGCCAGTAGTATTGATAGCGGGAGTTCCTACAATGAGCAGTTCTTC; v_gene: TRBV19; abundance: .; j_gene: TRBJ2-1; d_gene: TRBD2
CDR3aa: CASSFVYRGTRHTGNIQYF; CDR3nt: TGTGCCAGCAGCTTCGTCTATAGGGGGACTAGGCATACTGGGAACATTCAGTACTTC; v_gene: TRBV7-3; abundance: .; j_gene: TRBJ2-4; d_gene: TRBD2
CDR3aa: CASSRTSESSYEQYF; CDR3nt: TGTGCCAGCAGCCGGACTAGCGAAAGCTCCTACGAGCAGTACTTC; v_gene: TRBV7-2; abundance: .; j_gene: TRBJ2-7; d_gene: TRBD2
CDR3aa: CASSQGSGLYNEQFF; CDR3nt: TGCGCCAGCAGCCAAGGTAGCGGGCTTTACAATGAGCAGTTCTTC; v_gene: TRBV4-3; abundance: .; j_gene: TRBJ2-1; d_gene: TRBD2
CDR3aa: CASSQGGPGEPGANVLTF; CDR3nt: TGTGCCAGCAGCCAAGGCGGTCCAGGGGAACCTGGGGCCAACGTCCTGACTTTC; v_gene: TRBV4-2; abundance: .; j_gene: TRBJ2-6; d_gene: .
CDR3aa: CASSPRVSGETQYF; CDR3nt: TGTGCCAGCAGCCCTCGGGTTAGCGGGGAGACCCAGTACTTC; v_gene: TRBV7-7; abundance: .; j_gene: TRBJ2-5; d_gene: TRBD2
CDR3aa: CAWGWGGTGELFF; CDR3nt: TGTGCCTGGGGGTGGGGCGGCACCGGGGAGCTGTTTTTT; v_gene: TRBV30; abundance: .; j_gene: TRBJ2-2; d_gene: .
CDR3aa: CASSQDRGQGLISLVRKQETQYF; CDR3nt: TGTGCCAGCAGCCAAGATCGAGGCCAGGGGTTAATTTCACTCGTCCGAAAACAAGAGACCCAGTACTTC; v_gene: TRBV14; abundance: .; j_gene: TRBJ2-5; d_gene: .
CDR3aa: CAISSGSRANEQFF; CDR3nt: TGTGCCATCAGTAGCGGGAGTAGGGCCAATGAGCAGTTCTTC; v_gene: TRBV10-3; abundance: .; j_gene: TRBJ2-1; d_gene: TRBD2
CDR3aa: CASSPGLIQTYEQYF; CDR3nt: TGTGCCAGCAGCCCGGGACTCATACAGACCTACGAGCAGTACTTC; v_gene: TRBV6-2/TRBV6-3; abundance: .; j_gene: TRBJ2-7; d_gene: .
CDR3aa: CASSLALLSTTHEQYF; CDR3nt: TGCGCCAGCAGCTTGGCCCTTTTATCCACTACCCACGAGCAGTACTTC; v_gene: TRBV5-1; abundance: .; j_gene: TRBJ2-7; d_gene: .
CDR3aa: CASSLYSGGYTF; CDR3nt: TGTGCCAGCTCACTCTACAGTGGCGGCTACACCTTC; v_gene: TRBV18; abundance: .; j_gene: TRBJ1-2; d_gene: .
CDR3aa: CASRIMGQGNYGYTF; CDR3nt: TGCGCCAGCAGGATAATGGGACAGGGGAACTATGGCTACACCTTC; v_gene: TRBV5-1; abundance: .; j_gene: TRBJ1-2; d_gene: TRBD1
CDR3aa: CAWSRDFGDTIYF; CDR3nt: TGTGCCTGGAGTCGGGATTTTGGGGACACCATATATTTT; v_gene: TRBV30; abundance: .; j_gene: TRBJ1-3; d_gene: .
CDR3aa: CASSQSPGGRERGYQETQYF; CDR3nt: TGTGCCAGCAGCCAGAGCCCCGGCGGGAGGGAAAGGGGGTACCAAGAGACCCAGTACTTC; v_gene: TRBV4-2; abundance: .; j_gene: TRBJ2-5; d_gene: TRBD2
CDR3aa: CASSFVLAGVGTDTQYF; CDR3nt: TGTGCCAGCAGTTTTGTCCTAGCGGGAGTCGGAACAGATACGCAGTATTTT; v_gene: TRBV28; abundance: .; j_gene: TRBJ2-3; d_gene: TRBD2
CDR3aa: CASRFTVSGGEDQPQHF; CDR3nt: TGTGCAAGTCGCTTCACGGTTTCAGGGGGAGAGGATCAGCCCCAGCATTTT; v_gene: TRBV12-2; abundance: .; j_gene: TRBJ1-5; d_gene: .
CDR3aa: CASSFPGTSGSNEQFF; CDR3nt: TGTGCCAGCAGCTTCCCCGGGACTAGCGGGAGTAATGAGCAGTTCTTC; v_gene: TRBV7-2; abundance: .; j_gene: TRBJ2-1; d_gene: TRBD2
CDR3aa: CASTNFGTGAGQPQHF; CDR3nt: TGTGCCAGCACTAATTTTGGAACAGGGGCTGGTCAGCCCCAGCATTTT; v_gene: TRBV28; abundance: .; j_gene: TRBJ1-5; d_gene: TRBD1
CDR3aa: CATEKVKGARAQPQHF; CDR3nt: TGTGCCACCGAAAAAGTGAAGGGGGCGCGTGCTCAGCCCCAGCATTTT; v_gene: TRBV19; abundance: .; j_gene: TRBJ1-5; d_gene: TRBD1
CDR3aa: CASSLGTGTNEKLFF; CDR3nt: TGTGCCAGCAGCTTAGGGACAGGAACTAATGAAAAACTGTTTTTT; v_gene: TRBV7-9; abundance: .; j_gene: TRBJ1-4; d_gene: TRBD1
CDR3aa: CSAFPGQEAFF; CDR3nt: TGCAGTGCATTTCCGGGACAGGAAGCTTTCTTT; v_gene: TRBV20-1; abundance: .; j_gene: TRBJ1-1; d_gene: TRBD1
CDR3aa: CASRLAEGCGDSNEKLFF; CDR3nt: TGTGCAAGTCGCTTAGCTGAAGGTTGCGGGGACTCAAATGAAAAACTGTTTTTT; v_gene: TRBV12-2; abundance: .; j_gene: TRBJ1-4; d_gene: .
CDR3aa: CASSNTRGALDQPQHF; CDR3nt: TGTGCCAGCAGTAACACCAGGGGGGCTTTGGATCAGCCCCAGCATTTT; v_gene: TRBV7-9; abundance: .; j_gene: TRBJ1-5; d_gene: TRBD1
CDR3aa: CASSLQGANYGYTF; CDR3nt: TGCGCCAGCAGCTTACAGGGTGCTAACTATGGCTACACCTTC; v_gene: TRBV5-1; abundance: .; j_gene: TRBJ1-2; d_gene: .